Following are 8 T cell receptor beta chains from one sample sequenced in a study of CD8 T cells in ankylosing spondylitis. TCRdb re-analysed the 5' RACE reads in MiXCR, keeping a single row per CDR3 protein. The sample records around 150,000 distinct CDR3 sequences, roughly a third being singletons. Sequences were obtained from synovial fluid, either unsorted or a sorted T cell fraction (not recorded which). The receptors stem from a male donor with ankylosing spondylitis.

The chain joins TRBV10-3 to TRBJ1-1; 7 bases fit TRBD1. V trimming: 6 bases; J trimming: 2 bases; junction bases outside the gene matches: 6. CDR1 and CDR2 (germline): ENHRY, SYGVKD. The CDR3 is 14 residues long. The DNA of the CDR3 is TGTGCCATCAGCTCCGAGGGGGCCAACACTGAAGCTTTCTTT. The encoded protein is CAISSEGANTEAFF.

The chain's CDR3 is CASSFLGKETQYF. The DNA for the CDR3 is TGTGCCAGCAGTTTTCTAGGGAAGGAGACCCAGTACTTC. This rearrangement joins TRBV12-3 or TRBV12-4 to TRBJ2-5; no clear D gene. Trimming cost V 3 bases and J 5 bases, with 10 bases left between them. This CDR3 is built from 13 residues.

This clonotype was picked up many times. The chain links TRBV5-4 to TRBJ2-1; D is perhaps TRBD1 (6 bases). The germline V and J ends were trimmed by 2 bases and 4 bases, with 13 bases remaining between them. CDR3 length: 15 residues. Germline V lookup: CDR1 SGHNT, CDR2 YYREEE (reference sequence). CDR3 nucleotides: TGTGCCAGCAGCTTTCCCGACAGGCTTTACAATGAGCAGTTCTTC. Protein sequence: CASSFPDRLYNEQFF. The whole variable domain, remainder taken from reference TRBV5-4 and TRBJ2-1, is ETGVTQSPTHLIKTRGQQVTLRCSSQSGHNTVSWYQQALGQGPQFIFQYYREEENGRGNFPPRFSGLQFPNYSSELNVNALELDDSALYLCASSFPDRLYNEQFFGPGTRLTVL.

In its sample, this clonotype was seen a few times. This chain joins TRBV7-3 and TRBJ2-2, with D possibly being TRBD2 (5 bases). This CDR3 spans 15 amino acids. The germline gives CDR1 SGHTA, CDR2 FQGTGA. Trimming left V 1 base short and J 4 bases short, with 10 bases between. CDR3 nucleotides: TGTGCCAGCAGCTTAAGGCCCCGGGGCACCGGGGAGCTGTTTTTT. It encodes CASSLRPRGTGELFF. The variable domain in full, completed from reference TRBV7-3 and TRBJ2-2, reads GAGVSQTPSNKVTEKGKYVELRCDPISGHTALYWYRQSLGQGPEFLIYFQGTGAADDSGLPNDRFFAVRPEGSVSTLKIQRTERGDSAVYLCASSLRPRGTGELFFGEGSRLTVL.

The rearrangement uses TRBV7-8 and TRBJ2-7; perhaps D is TRBD1 or TRBD2 (5 bases each). V was pared by 8 bases and J by 3 bases, with 14 bases between. Germline V lookup: CDR1 SGHVS, CDR2 FQNEAQ. The CDR3 contains 13 residues. CDR3 sequence reads: CASGPGPLYEQYF. The CDR3 nucleotides read TGTGCCAGCGGCCCGGGGCCCCTCTACGAGCAGTACTTC.

The sample holds a few counts of this clonotype. The chain joins TRBV29-1 to TRBJ1-1; D call uncertain. The CDR3 sequence is 13 residues long. V was pared by 6 bases and J by 5 bases, with 16 bases between. Germline V lookup: CDR1 SQVTM, CDR2 ANQGSEA. CDR3 amino acids: CSVAALSGTEAFF. CDR3 nucleotides: TGCAGCGTAGCGGCGCTCAGTGGGACTGAAGCTTTCTTT.

The V and J genes are TRBV5-1 and TRBJ2-3; TRBD2 agrees at 9 bases. V dropped 4 bases and J dropped 2; count of bases not matched to a gene: 14. The germline gives CDR1 SGHRS, CDR2 YFSETQ. This CDR3 has 18 residues. The CDR3 nucleotides read TGCGCCAGCAGCCAGCCCCCCGGGACTAGCTGGGACACAGATACGCAGTATTTT. This translates into CASSQPPGTSWDTDTQYF. The complete variable domain, with remaining parts taken from reference TRBV5-1 and TRBJ2-3, reads KAGVTQTPRYLIKTRGQQVTLSCSPISGHRSVSWYQQTPGQGLQFLFEYFSETQRNKGNFPGRFSGRQFSNSRSEMNVSTLELGDSALYLCASSQPPGTSWDTDTQYFGPGTRLTVL.

The genes are TRBV20-1 and TRBJ1-2; 7 bases agree with TRBD1. The V gene's germline CDR1 is DFQATT and CDR2 SNEGSKA (reference sequence). The junction had 5 bases not matched to a gene; V was cut back by 3 bases and J by 7 bases. The CDR3 runs to 12 residues. CDR3 amino acids: CSASDRGLGYTF. In nucleotides, the CDR3 is TGCAGTGCTAGCGATAGGGGGCTTGGCTACACCTTC.